The next 14 T cell receptor beta chains were all read from a single sample in a study of cytomegalovirus exposure and HLA in healthy donors. The PCR was carried out with 60 Vbeta primers and 13 Jbeta primers. Generated by immunoSEQ multiplex PCR, the TCRdb table keeps only in-frame clones and is missing some. This table has about 160,000 clones, around 80% appearing once. The sequenced sample was PBMCs. The receptors were gathered from a woman in her thirties or forties in good health and CMV-seronegative.

This chain connects TRBV9 to TRBJ2-3; possibly TRBD2 for D (5 bases). The CDR3 is made up of 14 amino acids. Between the trimmed V and J ends, which lost 0 bases and 1 base, there was a span of 6 bases. Germline lookup yields CDR1 SGDLS and CDR2 YYNGEE. The CDR3 here is CASSVVEGTDTQYF. CDR3 nucleotides: TGTGCCAGCAGCGTAGTGGAGGGCACAGATACGCAGTATTTT. The variable domain in full, with the rest retrieved from reference TRBV9 and TRBJ2-3, is DSGVTQTPKHLITATGQRVTLRCSPRSGDLSVYWYQQSLDQGLQFLIQYYNGEERAKGNILERFSAQQFPDLHSELNLSSLELGDSALYFCASSVVEGTDTQYFGPGTRLTVL.

The CDR3 DNA sequence: TGTGCCAGCAGATCTACAGGGGACGGCTACACCTTC. Its protein is CASRSTGDGYTF. V and J are TRBV11-2 and TRBJ1-2, with TRBD1 matching over 7 bases. Trimming removed 6 bases from V and 8 bases from J; junction bases left unmatched: 6. Germline assignment: CDR1 SGHAT and CDR2 FQNNGV. The CDR3 runs to 12 residues.

The chain recombines TRBV15 with TRBJ1-5; 10 bases are a match to TRBD1. The length of the CDR3 is 15 residues. Trimming at V came to 2 bases and at J to 6 bases, leaving 4 bases not matched to a gene. CDR1 and CDR2 from the germline V gene are LNHNV and YYDKDF (reference sequence). CDR3 protein: CATSRNGDRGQPQHF. For the CDR3, the DNA is TGTGCCACCAGCAGAAACGGGGACAGGGGTCAGCCCCAGCATTTT.

CDR3: CAWSLKRFTSGRKFTGELFF. The DNA of the CDR3 is TGTGCCTGGAGCCTTAAGAGGTTCACTAGCGGGAGGAAGTTTACCGGGGAGCTGTTTTTT. This chain uses TRBV30 with TRBJ2-2; 12 bases line up with TRBD2. CDR1 GTSNPN and CDR2 SVGIG come from the germline V gene (reference sequence). The CDR3 consists of 20 residues. V trimming: 3 bases; J trimming: 5 bases; junction bases outside the gene matches: 19. Combining the CDR3 with reference TRBV30 and TRBJ2-2 gives the whole variable domain SQTIHQWPATLVQPVGSPLSLECTVEGTSNPNLYWYRQAAGRGLQLLFYSVGIGQISSEVPQNLSASRPQDRQFILSSKKLLLSDSGFYLCAWSLKRFTSGRKFTGELFFGEGSRLTVL.

This chain uses TRBV7-9 with TRBJ2-1; 8 positions match TRBD1. Germline trimming cut 7 bases from V and 9 bases from J; bases unmatched to any gene: 8. The CDR3 extends over 13 amino acids. CDR1 is SEHNR and CDR2 is FQNEAQ in the germline V gene (reference sequence). The CDR3 region has the DNA TGTGCCAGCACCCGTTCAGGGGGCTTTGAGCAGTTCTTC. Protein product: CASTRSGGFEQFF.

The gene calls are TRBV15 and TRBJ2-6, with 7 bases lining up with TRBD2. This CDR3 region has 15 residues. The trim removed 4 bases at V and 4 bases at J, leaving 4 bases unmatched. The germline V gene has CDR1 LNHNV and CDR2 YYDKDF (reference sequence). The CDR3 reads CATSKGGLGANVLTF. CDR3 nucleotides: TGTGCCACCAGCAAGGGAGGGCTAGGGGCCAACGTCCTGACTTTC.

This clone occurred a few times. The chain carries TRBV19 and TRBJ1-2; D ambiguous. Trimming took 1 base from V and 1 from J, leaving 7 bases between them. The CDR3 spans 14 residues. Germline V gives CDR1 LNHDA, CDR2 SQIVND (reference sequence). The CDR3 DNA reads TGTGCCAGTAGTATAGTAGCCAGTAACTATGGCTACACCTTC. Protein product: CASSIVASNYGYTF.

This clone was picked up one time. V usage is TRBV6-1 and J usage is TRBJ2-7, with TRBD1 matching over 7 bases. V trimming: 5 bases; J trimming: 6 bases; junction bases outside the gene matches: 7. Germline V CDR1 and CDR2: MNHNS, SASEGT. This CDR3 has 13 residues. The CDR3 DNA reads TGTGCCAGCAGTTCCTGGACAGGAGGCGAGCAGTACTTC. As protein: CASSSWTGGEQYF.

The genes are TRBV5-1 and TRBJ2-1; D ambiguous. V was clipped by 1 base and J by 3 bases, with 11 bases between them. Germline-derived CDR1 and CDR2 are SGHRS and YFSETQ. The CDR3 totals 15 residues. The CDR3 DNA reads TGCGCCAGCAGCTTGTTAGGAGCTGGCTACAATGAGCAGTTCTTC. It is translated as CASSLLGAGYNEQFF. Full variable domain (missing parts from reference TRBV5-1 and TRBJ2-1): KAGVTQTPRYLIKTRGQQVTLSCSPISGHRSVSWYQQTPGQGLQFLFEYFSETQRNKGNFPGRFSGRQFSNSRSEMNVSTLELGDSALYLCASSLLGAGYNEQFFGPGTRLTVL.

V and J are TRBV6-1 and TRBJ1-5; D perhaps matches TRBD1 (5 bases). Germline V gene data show CDR1 as MNHNS and CDR2 as SASEGT. The CDR3 has 14 amino acids. The V gene lost 0 bases and the J gene lost 7 bases, with 10 bases spanning the gap. CDR3 bases: TGTGCCAGCAGTGAAGCGGGGGGTCGACAGCCCCAGCATTTT. Encoded protein: CASSEAGGRQPQHF.

The chain couples TRBV7-9 to TRBJ2-3; a possible D gene is TRBD1 (5 bases). CDR1 is SEHNR and CDR2 is FQNEAQ in the germline V gene (reference sequence). CDR3 size: 15 residues. Trimming shortened V by 4 bases and J by 3 bases, and 14 bases separated the two germline ends. In DNA, the CDR3 is TGTGCCAGCAGCTCCGCAGGGAAAGCGACAGATACGCAGTATTTT. The encoded protein is CASSSAGKATDTQYF.

This clone appeared once. This chain connects TRBV6-5 to TRBJ2-2, with D unclear. V lost 6 bases and J 6 bases, leaving 17 bases between the germline ends. CDR1 MNHEY and CDR2 SVGAGI come from the germline V gene. The CDR3 has 15 amino acids. CDR3 loop: CASRFASWSAGELFF. In DNA form, the CDR3 reads TGTGCCAGCAGGTTTGCATCGTGGTCGGCCGGGGAGCTGTTTTTT.

This clone has just a few counts. The V and J genes are TRBV19 and TRBJ2-3, with 9 bases matching TRBD2. The junction had 7 bases not matched to a gene; V was cut back by 5 bases and J by 4 bases. Germline CDR1 is LNHDA and CDR2 is SQIVND (reference sequence). The CDR3 spans 15 residues. The CDR3 bases are TGTGCCAGTAGTGTAGGTAGCGGGAGATCAGATACGCAGTATTTT. This codes for CASSVGSGRSDTQYF.

This clone was counted only a few times. The rearrangement joins TRBV10-3 to TRBJ1-2; D is possibly TRBD1 (5 bases). The CDR3 is made up of 14 amino acids. CDR1 is ENHRY, CDR2 SYGVKD, per germline. Trimming cost V 0 bases and J 8 bases, with 13 bases left between them. The DNA of the CDR3 is TGTGCCATCAGTGAGTCGGCGGCTGCAGGGGGCTACACCTTC. It translates to CAISESAAAGGYTF.